Sequencing of this T cell receptor (beta chain) was carried out in a study of T-cell reconstitution after alpha-beta-depleted transplantation in children. Preparation of the TCRbeta library involved a method that used unique molecular identifiers. A single record per CDR3 protein comes from TCRdb applying MiXCR to the PCR reads. The sample has about 400,000 distinct CDR3 sequences; around 21% are singletons. This clonotype was observed a few times. The receptor comes from a human donor who donated a stem cell graft to a child with acute myeloid leukemia. The material sequenced was PBMCs from the stem cell graft donor, taken from the stem cell graft.

For the CDR3, the DNA is TGTGCCAGCAGTTTCGGACTAGCGGGAGTGGCTGAGCAGTTCTTC. Protein product: CASSFGLAGVAEQFF. This chain uses TRBV28 with TRBJ2-1, with TRBD2 identical over 13 bases. The germline V gene has CDR1 MDHEN and CDR2 SYDVKM. This CDR3 is 15 amino acids long. Germline trimming cut 3 bases from V and 9 bases from J; bases unmatched to any gene: 5.